These 15 T cell receptor beta chains were sequenced from one sample in a study of cytomegalovirus exposure and HLA in healthy donors. Sequenced by immunoSEQ multiplex PCR; TCRdb stores in-frame clones only, minus some. The data contain under 400,000 clones, roughly 89% of them singletons. Sequencing was done on a sample of PBMCs. Source of these receptors: a woman in her late teens or twenties in good health and CMV-seronegative.

This rearrangement joins TRBV5-1 to TRBJ1-4; 8 nucleotides line up with TRBD1. J lost 5 bases, V lost 4 bases, and 7 bases had no gene match. The CDR3 sequence is 15 residues long. Germline CDR1 is SGHRS and CDR2 is YFSETQ. The CDR3 coding sequence is TGCGCCAGCAGCACCGGGACAGGAGGAAATGAAAAACTGTTTTTT. Translated, it gives CASSTGTGGNEKLFF.

This clone showed up just a few times. The chain carries TRBV30 and TRBJ1-3; D is undetermined. The CDR3 contains 14 residues. The V end was cut by 5 bases, the J end by 2 bases, with 13 bases between. Germline CDR1 reads GTSNPN; CDR2 reads SVGIG (reference sequence). The CDR3 DNA sequence: TGTGCCTGGGCCTCCGGGAACGCTGGAAACACCATATATTTT. Amino acid sequence: CAWASGNAGNTIYF.

The genes are TRBV2 and TRBJ1-1, with 9 bases aligning to TRBD1. Trimming took 6 bases from V and 6 from J; bases not matched to a gene: 8. From germline, CDR1 is SNHLY and CDR2 FYNNEI. This CDR3 is built from 14 residues. This CDR3 reads CASRPEQGAPEAFF. In DNA, the CDR3 is TGTGCCAGCAGGCCCGAACAGGGGGCGCCTGAAGCTTTCTTT.

The chain recombines TRBV27 with TRBJ2-7; D might be TRBD1 (6 bases). Between the trimmed V and J ends, which lost 2 bases and 2 bases, there was a span of 13 bases. This CDR3 is built from 15 residues. Germline V gene data show CDR1 as MNHEY and CDR2 as SMNVEV (reference sequence). CDR3 residues: CASSLRVEGAYEQYF. CDR3 DNA: TGTGCCAGCAGTTTACGGGTCGAGGGGGCCTACGAGCAGTACTTC.

This rearrangement joins TRBV6-6 to TRBJ2-7; 11 bases are a match to TRBD1. Germline CDR1 and CDR2: MNHNY and SVGAGI (reference sequence). V shed 6 bases, J shed 6 bases, and the junction held 4 bases outside the gene matches. This CDR3 spans 13 amino acids. Here the CDR3 reads CASRGQGGFEQYF. The CDR3 DNA is TGTGCCAGCAGGGGACAGGGGGGTTTCGAGCAGTACTTC.

V usage is TRBV19 and J usage is TRBJ1-4, with no clear D. Trimming took 1 base from V and 8 from J, leaving 5 bases between them. CDR1 LNHDA and CDR2 SQIVND come from the germline V gene (reference sequence). The CDR3 runs to 12 residues. The CDR3 reads CASSIVREKLFF. CDR3 nucleotides: TGTGCCAGTAGTATAGTACGGGAAAAACTGTTTTTT.

The rearrangement links TRBV4-1 to TRBJ1-1; D not certain. Germline values: CDR1 MGHRA, CDR2 YSYEKL. The CDR3 has 13 residues. V was trimmed by 1 base and J by 5 bases, leaving 8 bases between them. As DNA, the CDR3 is TGCGCCAGCAGCCAAGCCACGGGGACTGAAGCTTTCTTT. It specifies CASSQATGTEAFF.

This clone was seen a single time. The rearrangement links TRBV4-2 to TRBJ2-1; 8 positions match TRBD2. The V segment lost 4 bases and the J segment 0 bases; nucleotides outside the gene matches: 2. This CDR3 has 15 amino acids. Germline V gene sequence: CDR1 LGHNA, CDR2 YNFKEQ. The chain's CDR3 is CASSRSGSSYNEQFF. The CDR3 coding sequence is TGTGCCAGCAGCCGCAGCGGGAGCTCCTACAATGAGCAGTTCTTC.

This clone was recorded once. The rearrangement uses TRBV27 and TRBJ1-4; 7 nucleotides agree with TRBD1. The CDR3 extends over 15 amino acids. V lost 4 bases, J lost 6 bases, and 8 bases stayed unmatched. The germline CDR1 and CDR2 sequences are MNHEY and SMNVEV (reference sequence). The CDR3 region is CASSSWAGGHEKLFF. In nucleotides, the CDR3 is TGTGCCAGCAGTTCCTGGGCAGGGGGGCATGAAAAACTGTTTTTT.

This clone was seen once. V is TRBV5-1 and J is TRBJ1-6, with 9 bases fitting TRBD1. The CDR3 has 18 residues. V gave up 1 base and J gave up 7 bases; unmatched junction bases: 12. Germline V lookup: CDR1 SGHRS, CDR2 YFSETQ. CDR3 sequence (DNA): TGCGCCAGCAGCTTGTTAACATCGCGGGACAGGGAAAATTCACCCCTCCACTTT. This codes for CASSLLTSRDRENSPLHF.

The chain recombines TRBV6-5 with TRBJ1-4; TRBD1 is a possible D gene (6 bases). Per germline, CDR1 MNHEY and CDR2 SVGAGI. The CDR3 is 15 amino acids. Trimming removed 2 bases from V and 13 bases from J, with 20 bases in between. DNA for the CDR3: TGTGCCAGCAGTTACCGGAGGGGCAGGGAGGGGGGACTGTTTTTT. This codes for CASSYRRGREGGLFF.

The rearrangement uses TRBV5-4 and TRBJ1-5; D remains unclear. CDR1 and CDR2 (germline): SGHNT, YYREEE (reference sequence). This CDR3 has 13 amino acids. V lost 0 bases, J lost 4 bases, and 5 bases lay in between. This CDR3 is CASSLGENQPQHF. CDR3 DNA: TGTGCCAGCAGCTTGGGAGAAAATCAGCCCCAGCATTTT.

This clone has just a few counts. The chain is built from TRBV28 and TRBJ1-2; possibly TRBD1 for D (6 bases). The CDR3 contains 12 residues. CDR1 is MDHEN, CDR2 SYDVKM, per germline. The V end lost 6 bases, the J end lost 4 bases, and 9 bases lay between the germline ends. The CDR3 region is CASRGQLYGYTF. The CDR3 DNA reads TGTGCCAGCAGAGGACAGCTCTATGGCTACACCTTC.

The rearrangement uses TRBV7-9 and TRBJ2-7; 9 bases align to TRBD1. The germline gives CDR1 SEHNR, CDR2 FQNEAQ (reference sequence). The CDR3 extends over 14 amino acids. With 5 bases clipped from V and 5 bases from J, the junction kept 7 bases outside the gene matches. The CDR3 DNA is TGTGCCAGCAGCCCGGGACAGGGTCTGCACGAGCAGTACTTC. As protein: CASSPGQGLHEQYF.

The V call is TRBV30, the J call TRBJ2-3; maybe TRBD1 (5 bases). Trimming shortened V by 0 bases and J by 2 bases, and 12 bases separated the two germline ends. Germline V gene data show CDR1 as GTSNPN and CDR2 as SVGIG (reference sequence). The CDR3 contains 15 residues. The CDR3 DNA sequence: TGTGCCTGGAGTGTAGGTCCAGGGTTCACAGATACGCAGTATTTT. This codes for CAWSVGPGFTDTQYF.